These T cell receptor beta chains were read from a single sample in a study of T-cell reconstitution after alpha-beta-depleted transplantation in children. TCRdb analysed the PCR reads with MiXCR anew, one entry per CDR3 protein. The sample comprises 490,000 or so distinct CDR3 sequences, roughly a tenth of which are singletons, and about 2.1% rests with the top ten. This material consisted of PBMCs, taken before TCRalphabeta/CD19-depleted stem cell transplant. Source of these receptors: a child aged 2 to 9 with inherited bone marrow failure, due to receive a stem cell transplant. Each CDR3 is given with its conserved first and last residue. Each record gives: clone size, CDR3 length, V gene, D gene, J gene, CDR3 protein, CDR3 DNA. The D gene is left open where the match is weak. Size is stated for part of the rows, as once, few or many counts, or as a class when the clone is expanded.

>many|15|TRBV29-1|TRBD2|TRBJ2-3
CSVGDGRALTDTQYF
TGCAGCGTTGGTGACGGGAGGGCCCTCACAGATACGCAGTATTTT
>many|13|TRBV6-5|NA|TRBJ2-2
CASRPGLPGELFF
TGTGCCAGCAGGCCGGGCCTGCCCGGGGAGCTGTTTTTT
>many|17|TRBV6-5|NA|TRBJ1-3
CASSLDSRIRSGNTIYF
TGTGCCAGCAGTTTAGACAGCCGAATCCGCTCTGGAAACACCATATATTTT
>NA|18|TRBV28|TRBD1|TRBJ2-1
CASSHTGGVEGSYNEQFF
TGTGCCAGCAGCCATACAGGGGGCGTAGAGGGTTCCTACAATGAGCAGTTCTTC
>NA|17|TRBV7-9|NA|TRBJ2-6
CASSFQVGPRRANVLPF
TGTGCCAGCAGCTTTCAAGTCGGCCCTCGAAGGGCCAACGTCCTGCCTTTC
>many|12|TRBV27|TRBD2|TRBJ2-5
CASSSLGGSEHF
TGTGCCAGCAGTTCGCTGGGGGGGTCCGAGCACTTC
>many|14|TRBV10-3|NA|TRBJ2-2
CAISASGPTGELFF
TGTGCCATCAGTGCGTCGGGCCCCACCGGGGAGCTGTTTTTT
>many|16|TRBV15|NA|TRBJ2-7
CATSPTGSKWTYEQYF
TGTGCCACCAGCCCGACAGGATCAAAATGGACCTACGAGCAGTACTTC
>many|14|TRBV5-1|NA|TRBJ2-2
CASSFHTNTGELFF
TGCGCCAGCAGCTTCCATACCAACACCGGGGAGCTGTTTTTT
>many|14|TRBV28|TRBD2|TRBJ2-5
CASSSGGRLETQYF
TGTGCCAGCAGTTCGGGCGGGAGGCTAGAGACCCAGTACTTC
>NA|17|TRBV5-1|TRBD1|TRBJ2-3
CASSLGNTGGETDTQYF
TGCGCCAGCAGCTTGGGAAATACAGGGGGAGAGACAGATACGCAGTATTTT
>many|13|TRBV7-2|NA|TRBJ2-5
CASSPRLQETQYF
TGTGCCAGCAGCCCTCGCCTCCAAGAGACCCAGTACTTC
>many|16|TRBV20-1|NA|TRBJ2-2
CSARDHRRVNTGELFF
TGCAGTGCTAGAGATCATAGGCGAGTGAACACCGGGGAGCTGTTTTTT
>many|14|TRBV7-2|NA|TRBJ2-1
CASMLSRPYNEQFF
TGTGCCAGCATGTTGAGTCGCCCCTACAATGAGCAGTTCTTC
>many|15|TRBV6-1|TRBD2|TRBJ2-1
CASSRSGLVSNEQFF
TGTGCCAGCAGCCGTTCGGGACTAGTCAGCAATGAGCAGTTCTTC
>many|14|TRBV5-1|TRBD1|TRBJ1-2
CASSLEQGADGYTF
TGCGCCAGCAGCTTGGAGCAGGGGGCTGATGGCTACACCTTC
>NA|13|TRBV12-3/TRBV12-4|NA|TRBJ2-1
CASSLRADNEQFF
TGTGCCAGCAGTCTACGGGCTGACAATGAGCAGTTCTTC
>many|13|TRBV29-1|NA|TRBJ1-2
CSVDPDEMNGYTF
TGCAGCGTTGACCCGGACGAGATGAATGGCTACACCTTC
>many|15|TRBV7-9|TRBD2|TRBJ2-3
CASSADSGSTDTQYF
TGTGCCAGCAGCGCGGATAGCGGGAGCACAGATACGCAGTATTTT
>few|15|TRBV4-1|TRBD2|TRBJ2-2
CASSPLAASTGELFF
TGCGCCAGCAGCCCCCTAGCGGCCTCGACCGGGGAGCTGTTTTTT
>many|17|TRBV6-2/TRBV6-3|TRBD2|TRBJ2-3
CASSYSTSGIIADTQYF
TGTGCCAGCAGTTACTCGACTAGCGGGATTATCGCAGATACGCAGTATTTT
>many|14|TRBV2|NA|TRBJ2-1
CASEPGLGNNEQFF
TGTGCCAGCGAACCGGGACTCGGGAACAATGAGCAGTTCTTC
>many|13|TRBV7-2|NA|TRBJ2-7
CASSFRAAYEQYF
TGTGCCAGCAGCTTTAGGGCAGCGTACGAGCAGTACTTC
>NA|17|TRBV6-5|NA|TRBJ1-2
CASSFTSRGSIQYGYTF
TGTGCCAGCAGTTTCACATCACGCGGGTCTATCCAGTATGGCTACACCTTC
>many|14|TRBV12-3/TRBV12-4|NA|TRBJ2-1
CASRLLGGFNEQFF
TGTGCCAGCAGGCTTCTCGGGGGTTTCAATGAGCAGTTCTTC
>many|15|TRBV7-2|NA|TRBJ1-2
CASSQTPGANYGYTF
TGTGCCAGCAGCCAAACACCGGGGGCAAACTATGGCTACACCTTC
>many|17|TRBV12-3/TRBV12-4|TRBD2|TRBJ2-4
CASSLMGLADAKNIQYF
TGTGCCAGCAGTTTAATGGGACTAGCGGATGCCAAAAACATTCAGTACTTC
>few|18|TRBV11-1|NA|TRBJ2-5
CASSLRNGGIAWGETQYF
TGTGCCAGCAGCTTAAGGAACGGCGGGATAGCTTGGGGAGAGACCCAGTACTTC
>few|12|TRBV2|NA|TRBJ2-3
CATRREADTQYF
TGTGCCACCAGAAGGGAAGCAGATACGCAGTATTTT
>NA|14|TRBV28|NA|TRBJ2-7
CASGEPGLAYEQYF
TGTGCCAGCGGAGAGCCAGGGCTAGCCTACGAGCAGTACTTC
>many|14|TRBV6-4|NA|TRBJ1-2
CASSVEQGSYGYTF
TGTGCCAGCAGTGTGGAGCAGGGAAGTTATGGCTACACCTTC
>many|14|TRBV10-2|TRBD1|TRBJ2-7
CASSPSDRSYEQYF
TGCGCCAGCAGTCCGTCGGACAGGTCCTACGAGCAGTACTTC
>many|15|TRBV12-3/TRBV12-4|NA|TRBJ2-1
CASSSGTQGYNEQFF
TGTGCCAGCAGCTCCGGGACTCAAGGGTACAATGAGCAGTTCTTC
>many|14|TRBV20-1|NA|TRBJ2-5
CSASRGGPLETQYF
TGCAGTGCCAGTAGGGGTGGACCCCTCGAGACCCAGTACTTC
>many|14|TRBV7-9|NA|TRBJ1-1
CASSPGGGEPEAFF
TGTGCCAGCAGCCCCGGAGGGGGTGAGCCTGAAGCTTTCTTT
>many|12|TRBV20-1|NA|TRBJ2-7
CSASLAGYEQYF
TGCAGTGCTAGCCTGGCAGGGTACGAGCAGTACTTC
>few|11|TRBV12-3/TRBV12-4|NA|TRBJ1-2
CASSLASGYTF
TGTGCCAGCAGTTTAGCGAGTGGCTACACCTTC
>many|16|TRBV7-2|TRBD2|TRBJ2-1
CASGHIAGVSYNEQFF
TGTGCCAGCGGACATATAGCGGGAGTGTCGTACAATGAGCAGTTCTTC
>NA|13|TRBV6-1|NA|TRBJ1-5
CASSEEGDQPQHF
TGTGCCAGCAGTGAGGAGGGAGATCAGCCCCAGCATTTT
>few|15|TRBV3-1|TRBD2|TRBJ2-2
CASSTRWGGTGELFF
TGTGCCAGCAGCACTCGATGGGGGGGAACCGGGGAGCTGTTTTTT
>many|14|TRBV15|NA|TRBJ2-3
CATSRGQSTDTQYF
TGTGCCACCAGCAGAGGTCAGAGCACAGATACGCAGTATTTT
>many|15|TRBV20-1|NA|TRBJ2-5
CSARDHREVGETQYF
TGCAGTGCTAGAGATCACAGGGAGGTTGGAGAGACCCAGTACTTC
>many|15|TRBV5-1|TRBD1|TRBJ2-1
CASSSTGGAYNEQFF
TGCGCCAGCAGCAGCACAGGGGGCGCCTACAATGAGCAGTTCTTC
>few|14|TRBV18|NA|TRBJ2-2
CASSPSVVTGELFF
TGTGCCAGCTCACCATCGGTCGTCACCGGGGAGCTGTTTTTT
>many|15|TRBV7-9|TRBD2|TRBJ2-1
CASSILAGGYNEQFF
TGTGCCAGCAGCATCCTAGCGGGAGGTTACAATGAGCAGTTCTTC
>many|13|TRBV29-1|NA|TRBJ2-7
CSVAESGRREQYF
TGCAGCGTTGCTGAGTCCGGACGAAGAGAGCAGTACTTC
>NA|11|TRBV20-1|NA|TRBJ2-1
CSARGWNEQFF
TGCAGTGCTAGAGGTTGGAATGAGCAGTTCTTC
>NA|18|TRBV7-4|NA|TRBJ1-5
CASSLQLRGRGSNQPLHF
TGTGCCAGCAGCTTACAGCTCCGTGGCAGGGGTAGCAATCAGCCCCTGCATTTT
>few|14|TRBV5-4|TRBD1|TRBJ1-1
CASSLLIGGYEAFF
TGTGCCAGCAGCTTGCTTATAGGGGGCTATGAAGCTTTCTTT
>many|13|TRBV30|TRBD2|TRBJ2-7
CAWSSRLAGPSDF
TGTGCCTGGAGTTCCCGACTAGCGGGGCCGTCAGACTTC
>many|14|TRBV3-1|NA|TRBJ2-1
CASSPDAGSYEQFF
TGTGCCAGCAGCCCAGACGCGGGAAGCTATGAGCAGTTCTTC
>many|17|TRBV6-5|NA|TRBJ2-1
CASSYSIETSGHNEQFF
TGTGCCAGCAGTTATTCGATCGAGACCTCGGGGCACAATGAGCAGTTCTTC
>many|17|TRBV2|TRBD2|TRBJ2-7
CASSENSGLAGPYEQYF
TGTGCCAGCAGTGAAAATTCGGGACTAGCGGGACCATACGAGCAGTACTTC
>few|16|TRBV12-3/TRBV12-4|TRBD2|TRBJ2-1
CASSPRGGTSYNEQFF
TGTGCCAGCAGTCCCCGGGGGGGGACCTCCTACAATGAGCAGTTCTTC